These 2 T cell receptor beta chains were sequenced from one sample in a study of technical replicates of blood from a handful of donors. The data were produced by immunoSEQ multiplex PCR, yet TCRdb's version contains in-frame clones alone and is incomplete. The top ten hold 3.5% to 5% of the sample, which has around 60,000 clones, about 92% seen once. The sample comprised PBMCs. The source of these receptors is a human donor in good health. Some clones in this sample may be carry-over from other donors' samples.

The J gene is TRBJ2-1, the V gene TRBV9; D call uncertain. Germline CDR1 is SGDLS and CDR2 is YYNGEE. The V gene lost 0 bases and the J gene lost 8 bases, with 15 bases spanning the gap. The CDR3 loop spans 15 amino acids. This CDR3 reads CASSVAGGTSDEQFF. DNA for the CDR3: TGTGCCAGCAGCGTAGCTGGCGGCACCTCGGATGAGCAGTTCTTC.

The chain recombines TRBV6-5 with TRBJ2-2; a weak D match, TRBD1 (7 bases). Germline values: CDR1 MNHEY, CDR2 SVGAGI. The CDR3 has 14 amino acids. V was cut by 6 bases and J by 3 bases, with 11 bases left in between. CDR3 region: CASRIRGDTGELFF. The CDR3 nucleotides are TGTGCCAGCAGAATCAGGGGGGACACCGGGGAGCTGTTTTTT.